The sequence of this T cell receptor (beta chain) was determined in a study of cytomegalovirus exposure and HLA in healthy donors. Points from the study as a whole: The study flagged fewer than 200 TCR beta chains as cytomegalovirus-associated. First-cohort TCR clusters tended to co-occur in the roughly 130 validation repertoires, a later analysis found.

A note on this clone: What it binds is not known.

TCRdb's copy holds only in-frame clones and misses some; the assay was immunoSEQ multiplex PCR. This sample has 150,000 or so clones, with about 94% found just once. The CDR3 has 15 residues. V lost 3 bases and J lost 4, with 15 bases in between. Germline CDR1 KGHSH, CDR2 LQKENI. This receptor was taken from a man aged 18 to 30 in good health and CMV-seropositive. The V call is TRBV18, the J call TRBJ1-2; a weak D match, TRBD1 (6 bases). Sequencing was carried out using PBMCs. CDR3 sequence: CASSPSGASFYGYTF. CDR3 DNA sequence: TGTGCCAGCTCACCGTCAGGGGCAAGTTTCTATGGCTACACCTTC.